The 8 T cell receptor beta chains below come from one sample, sequenced in a study of cytomegalovirus exposure and HLA in healthy donors. It was with 60 Vbeta and 13 Jbeta primers that the PCR ran. This table comes from immunoSEQ multiplex PCR, and its TCRdb copy is limited to in-frame clones, with some not included. The sample has around 200,000 clones; about 70% are singletons. The specimen sequenced was PBMCs. These receptors were collected from a man between 40 and 49 years old in good health and CMV-seropositive.

V usage is TRBV5-1 and J usage is TRBJ2-5; possible D gene TRBD1, 5 bases. CDR1 is SGHRS and CDR2 is YFSETQ in the germline V gene. The V and J ends lost 3 bases and 5 bases respectively, with 11 bases between them. This CDR3 has 13 amino acids. The CDR3 here is CASSWIRGETQYF. CDR3 DNA sequence: TGCGCCAGCAGCTGGATAAGGGGCGAGACCCAGTACTTC.

The rearrangement links TRBV2 to TRBJ1-3; the D gene is possibly TRBD1 (6 bases). Trimming shortened V by 2 bases and J by 3 bases, and 14 bases separated the two germline ends. There are 16 residues in the CDR3. CDR1 is SNHLY, CDR2 FYNNEI, per germline. CDR3 residues: CASSEYLSGDGNTIYF. CDR3 DNA sequence: TGTGCCAGCAGTGAATATCTATCAGGGGATGGAAACACCATATATTTT.

V and J are TRBV2 and TRBJ1-1; D is undetermined. Trimming took 3 bases from V and 1 from J, leaving 12 bases between them. The V gene's germline CDR1 is SNHLY and CDR2 FYNNEI. The CDR3 covers 15 residues. The CDR3 reads CASSDGRASNTEAFF. DNA for the CDR3: TGTGCCAGCAGTGATGGGCGGGCCTCGAACACTGAAGCTTTCTTT.

The chain employs TRBV29-1 and TRBJ2-5; a possible D gene is TRBD2 (5 bases). The CDR3 length is 9 residues. Trimming stripped 8 bases from V and 13 bases from J, with 14 bases between. CDR1 SQVTM and CDR2 ANQGSEA come from the germline V gene. The CDR3 reads CSILVSPYF. The CDR3, as DNA: TGCAGCATACTAGTTAGTCCGTACTTC.

V is TRBV7-2 and J is TRBJ1-2, with a tentative D call TRBD1 (5 bases). The CDR3 is made up of 14 amino acids. V was cut by 4 bases and J by 4 bases, with 13 bases left in between. CDR1 SGHTA and CDR2 FQGNSA come from the germline V gene. CDR3 in amino acids: CASSSRQGPYGYTF. In nucleotides, the CDR3 is TGTGCCAGCAGCTCCCGCCAGGGTCCCTATGGCTACACCTTC.

V and J are TRBV5-4 and TRBJ1-2, with 10 nucleotides matching TRBD1. Trimming took 4 bases from V and 4 from J; bases not matched to a gene: 7. Per germline, CDR1 SGHNT and CDR2 YYREEE (reference sequence). The CDR3 contains 15 residues. The CDR3 DNA reads as TGTGCCAGCAGCGTCGACAGGGGGCTAGGCTATGGCTACACCTTC. Its protein product is CASSVDRGLGYGYTF.

This clone was detected once. This chain uses TRBV7-3 with TRBJ1-6; tentatively, D is TRBD1 (5 bases). Trimming pared 2 bases from V and 13 bases from J, leaving 12 bases between. In germline, CDR1 is SGHTA, CDR2 FQGTGA. There are 13 residues in the CDR3. In DNA, the CDR3 is TGTGCCAGCAGCTTACAACAGGCCTTCCCCCTCCACTTT. Protein: CASSLQQAFPLHF.

The chain links TRBV5-4 to TRBJ1-1; 7 nucleotides line up with TRBD1. This CDR3 is 17 amino acids long. The germline CDR1 and CDR2 sequences are SGHNT and YYREEE (reference sequence). The V segment lost 4 bases and the J segment 4 bases; nucleotides outside the gene matches: 16. The CDR3 protein is CASSIGQEQFLGTEAFF. In nucleotides, the CDR3 is TGTGCCAGCAGCATAGGACAGGAACAATTTTTGGGCACTGAAGCTTTCTTT. Complete variable domain (other parts from reference TRBV5-4 and TRBJ1-1): ETGVTQSPTHLIKTRGQQVTLRCSSQSGHNTVSWYQQALGQGPQFIFQYYREEENGRGNFPPRFSGLQFPNYSSELNVNALELDDSALYLCASSIGQEQFLGTEAFFGQGTRLTVV.